This entry is about one T cell receptor (beta chain). Use of 60 Vbeta and 13 Jbeta primers characterized the PCR. Only in-frame clones appear in the TCRdb table, and some are missing; sequencing was by immunoSEQ multiplex PCR. This table has about 190,000 clones, roughly four fifths appearing once. These data come from a study of cytomegalovirus exposure and HLA in healthy donors. The germline V gene encodes CDR1 SGHTS and CDR2 YDEGEE. V was clipped by 0 bases and J by 15 bases; unmatched bases: 9. The CDR3 sequence is 15 residues long. The source is a woman aged 25 to 39 in good health and CMV-seropositive. Material for sequencing was PBMCs. This chain uses TRBV5-8 with TRBJ2-4; the match to TRBD2 covers 13 bases. This chain's CDR3 is CASSLAGTSGIRRYF. The DNA of the CDR3 is TGTGCCAGCAGCTTGGCCGGGACTAGCGGGATCAGACGGTACTTC.